This TCR beta chain was obtained from a study of radiotherapy plus CTLA-4 blockade in lung cancer. Study-wide results and limits: Response was reportedly best predicted by early blood T cell clone dynamics, with interferon-beta.

On this clone: Its target is not known.

Clones were sequenced by immunoSEQ multiplex PCR, and TCRdb holds only the in-frame ones, with some missing. The table includes tens of thousands of clones, around 78% detected once. The TCR comes from a human donor with non-small cell lung cancer who had a partial response to radiotherapy plus ipilimumab. Some clones in this sample may be carry-over from other donors' samples. The sequenced sample was peripheral blood, obtained from a patient treated with radiotherapy plus ipilimumab.

Here the CDR3 reads CASSLIGVGETQYF. The CDR3 DNA follows: TGTGCCAGCAGTTTAATAGGGGTTGGTGAGACCCAGTACTTC. The J gene is TRBJ2-5, the V gene TRBV27, with a tentative D call TRBD1 (5 bases). Germline loops: CDR1 MNHEY, CDR2 SMNVEV (reference sequence). The CDR3 spans 14 residues. Trimming took 2 bases from V and 5 from J, leaving 12 bases between them.